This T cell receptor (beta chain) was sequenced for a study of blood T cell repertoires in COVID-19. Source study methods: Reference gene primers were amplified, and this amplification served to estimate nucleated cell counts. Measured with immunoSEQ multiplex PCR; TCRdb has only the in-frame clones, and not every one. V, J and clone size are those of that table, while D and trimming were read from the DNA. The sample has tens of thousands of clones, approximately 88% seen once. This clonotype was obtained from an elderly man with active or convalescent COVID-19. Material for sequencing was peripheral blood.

The CDR3 DNA follows: TGTGCCAGCAGCGCGATAACAGTTATGAACACTGAAGCTTTCTTT. Amino acid sequence: CASSAITVMNTEAFF. V usage is TRBV7-2 and J usage is TRBJ1-1; D gene unclear. From germline, CDR1 is SGHTA and CDR2 FQGNSA. V was pared by 5 bases and J by 0 bases, with 13 bases between. The CDR3 contains 15 residues.